The present T cell receptor beta chain was sequenced within a study of blood T cell repertoires in COVID-19. Study summary: Acute and convalescent COVID-19 specimens originated in the United States, Italy and Spain.

With 0 bases clipped from V and 5 bases from J, the junction kept 13 bases outside the gene matches. Germline V CDR1 and CDR2: MDHEN, SYDVKM. The CDR3 is 20 residues long. Assay used: immunoSEQ multiplex PCR; TCRdb lists only in-frame clones, some missing. Here the sample spans approximately 92,000 clones, 82% being singletons. This TCR was recovered from an elderly man with acute or convalescent COVID-19. Material for sequencing was peripheral blood. The chain recombines TRBV28 with TRBJ2-3, with 14 bases lining up with TRBD2. CDR3 sequence reads: CASSLWAPGRLAGGEDTQYF. In nucleotides, the CDR3 is TGTGCCAGCAGTTTATGGGCCCCAGGGAGACTAGCGGGAGGGGAAGATACGCAGTATTTT.